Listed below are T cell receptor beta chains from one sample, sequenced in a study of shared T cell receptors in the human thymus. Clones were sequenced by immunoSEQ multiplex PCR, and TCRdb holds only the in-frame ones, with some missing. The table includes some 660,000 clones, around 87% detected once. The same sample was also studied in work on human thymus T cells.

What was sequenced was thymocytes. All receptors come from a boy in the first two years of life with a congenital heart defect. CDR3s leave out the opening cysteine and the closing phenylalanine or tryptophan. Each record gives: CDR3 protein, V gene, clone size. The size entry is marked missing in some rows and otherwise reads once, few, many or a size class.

CDR3: ASSGGRGASTDTQY; V: TRBV5-6; size: NA
CDR3: ASRPRDVGMIGDTQY; V: TRBV19; size: NA
CDR3: ASSLPPHRCGTDTQY; V: TRBV28; size: NA
CDR3: ASSPDISTSYNSPLH; V: TRBV5-1; size: NA
CDR3: ASSLKRNPYNEQF; V: TRBV7-6; size: NA
CDR3: ASSTRGLAGGSTAKNIQY; V: TRBV28; size: few
CDR3: ASRSSQNTGELF; V: TRBV10-2; size: NA
CDR3: SVALAGGPLDTQY; V: TRBV29-1; size: NA
CDR3: ASSQDDRICGNTIY; V: TRBV4-1; size: NA
CDR3: ASSHGRDSYEQY; V: TRBV4-1; size: once
CDR3: ASSQDSVNQPQH; V: TRBV4-3; size: few
CDR3: ASSQERGPYYEQY; V: TRBV4-2; size: NA
CDR3: ASSYITGELF; V: TRBV28; size: NA
CDR3: ASSRGGGGTDTQY; V: TRBV19; size: NA
CDR3: ASTSPGTGSNSPLH; V: TRBV2; size: NA
CDR3: ASSPRQGDSPLH; V: TRBV18; size: NA
CDR3: AWSVQVDLFPFKNSPLH; V: TRBV30; size: NA
CDR3: ASSFSIRGNTEAF; V: TRBV5-8; size: once
CDR3: ASSPSQVRENTEAF; V: TRBV7-2; size: NA
CDR3: ASSQEGSGSNADTQY; V: TRBV4-3; size: NA
CDR3: ASSGPGQLSGANVLT; V: TRBV5-1; size: NA
CDR3: ASMRQSSYEQY; V: TRBV27; size: NA
CDR3: ASSSTGPRSGNTIY; V: TRBV27; size: NA
CDR3: AISESRRWETQY; V: TRBV10-3; size: NA
CDR3: AWSGPPGSSYNSPLH; V: TRBV30; size: NA
CDR3: ASSSVGGGHNEQF; V: TRBV5-6; size: NA
CDR3: ASKRDRRNTEAF; V: TRBV27; size: NA
CDR3: ASQEDRGNTGELF; V: TRBV28; size: NA
CDR3: AWAVQGANTEAF; V: TRBV30; size: few
CDR3: ATSRDPRLLNSPLH; V: TRBV15; size: NA
CDR3: ASGPNRGRTEAF; V: TRBV12-5; size: NA
CDR3: ASSLRREGNEQY; V: TRBV19; size: few
CDR3: ASSSRTSVDEQY; V: TRBV28; size: NA
CDR3: ASSQDGETGATGELL; V: TRBV4-3; size: NA
CDR3: ASSIQREPTDTQY; V: TRBV19; size: NA
CDR3: ASSQDRSSYNEQF; V: TRBV4-1; size: NA
CDR3: ASSAGTSGLLKNEQF; V: TRBV10-1; size: NA
CDR3: ASRQDFKVTRTGSYEQY; V: TRBV28; size: NA
CDR3: ASSIAGNYEQY; V: TRBV19; size: NA
CDR3: ASSPRQRGRADTQY; V: TRBV27; size: NA
CDR3: ASSLIVGGTNRELF; V: TRBV28; size: NA
CDR3: SATRDRGGEQY; V: TRBV29-1; size: NA
CDR3: SVEDHFSWEGTEAF; V: TRBV29-1; size: NA
CDR3: ASSRGRGQGTAEAF; V: TRBV4-1; size: few
CDR3: ASSSGTGGGEQF; V: TRBV25-1; size: NA
CDR3: ASSGGTGPLEQY; V: TRBV19; size: NA
CDR3: ASSWAGGNEQF; V: TRBV6-5; size: NA
CDR3: ASSLGRGSYEQY; V: TRBV5-1; size: NA
CDR3: ASSLWEGLGYGYT; V: TRBV5-6; size: NA
CDR3: ASSYQKTGHEQY; V: TRBV6-5; size: once
CDR3: ASRSTGTALYNEQF; V: TRBV27; size: NA
CDR3: ASSQGDTIKYEQY; V: TRBV4-1; size: NA
CDR3: AISDASFNYGYT; V: TRBV10-3; size: once